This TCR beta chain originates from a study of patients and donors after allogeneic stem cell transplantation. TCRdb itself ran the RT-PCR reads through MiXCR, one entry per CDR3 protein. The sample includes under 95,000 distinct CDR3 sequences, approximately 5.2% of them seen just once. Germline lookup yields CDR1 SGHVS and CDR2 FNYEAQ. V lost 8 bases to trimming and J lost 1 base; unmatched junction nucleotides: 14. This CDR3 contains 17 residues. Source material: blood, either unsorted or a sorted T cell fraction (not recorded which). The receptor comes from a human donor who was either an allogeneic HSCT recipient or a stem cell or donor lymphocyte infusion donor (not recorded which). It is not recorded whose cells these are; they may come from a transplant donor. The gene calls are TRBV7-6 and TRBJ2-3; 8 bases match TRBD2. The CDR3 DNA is TGTGCCAGCGGGGCGACGGGGGGGACCAGCGGCACAGATACGCAGTATTTT. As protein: CASGATGGTSGTDTQYF.